Listed here are 10 T cell receptor beta chains from one sample, sequenced in a study of blood T cells in healthy people across ages. Next came a second PCR, run for about 7 to 12 cycles, which used a sample-barcoded 5' primer along with a J-beta primer mix. TCRdb analysed the 5' RACE reads with MiXCR anew, one entry per CDR3 protein. The table includes about 1.5 million distinct CDR3 sequences, 35% to 45% detected once. The sample was blood. These receptors came from a young woman in good health.

Only a few counts were recorded for this clonotype. This chain uses TRBV7-2 with TRBJ2-1; D might be TRBD1 or TRBD2, each matching 5 bases. Germline V gene lookup returns CDR1 SGHTA and CDR2 FQGNSA. CDR3 length: 15 residues. The ends were cut back, 5 bases at V and 7 bases at J, with 18 bases in the middle. The CDR3 sequence is CASSRVGDGLNEQFF. DNA for the CDR3: TGTGCCAGCAGCCGAGTTGGGGACGGGTTGAATGAGCAGTTCTTC.

This clonotype has only a few counts. This chain links TRBV6-2 or TRBV6-3 with TRBJ2-6; D is ambiguous. The CDR3 sequence is 17 residues long. V gave up 7 bases and J gave up 1 base, with 17 bases separating them. Germline CDR1 reads MNHEY; CDR2 reads SVGEGT. The CDR3 sequence is CASMRQSVRSGANVLTF. Here the CDR3 DNA reads TGTGCCAGCATGCGCCAGTCCGTAAGATCTGGGGCCAACGTCCTGACTTTC.

V and J are TRBV6-5 and TRBJ1-5, with a possible D match to TRBD1 (6 bases). V lost 6 bases and J lost 5, with 17 bases in between. The CDR3 consists of 15 residues. CDR1 MNHEY and CDR2 SVGAGI come from the germline V gene. Here the CDR3 reads CASRGAGALDQPQHF. CDR3 coding DNA: TGTGCCAGCAGAGGGGCGGGGGCGCTCGATCAGCCCCAGCATTTT.

This clonotype was detected a few times. This sequence joins TRBV20-1 and TRBJ1-4, with 8 bases aligning to TRBD1. There are 12 residues in the CDR3. V shed 6 bases and J 7 bases; nucleotides not matched to a gene: 4. The germline V gene encodes CDR1 DFQATT and CDR2 SNEGSKA (reference sequence). The CDR3 region has the DNA TGCAGTGCCCAGGGGGCGAGTGAAAAACTGTTTTTT. This gives the protein CSAQGASEKLFF.

The genes are TRBV25-1 and TRBJ1-1; tentative D call: TRBD1 (6 bases). There are 12 residues in the CDR3. Trimming removed 3 bases at V and 7 bases at J, with 9 bases between. From germline, CDR1 is MGHDK and CDR2 SYGVNS. The CDR3 spells CASSEGGFEAFF. The CDR3 nucleotides read TGTGCCAGCAGTGAGGGGGGCTTTGAAGCTTTCTTT.

This clonotype was counted a few times. The genes are TRBV7-3 and TRBJ1-2; D is uncertain. Germline-derived CDR1 and CDR2 are SGHTA and FQGTGA. The CDR3 consists of 15 residues. The V end lost 5 bases, the J end lost 4 bases, and 17 bases lay between the germline ends. CDR3 sequence reads: CASSPLAGRGYGYTF. Here the CDR3 DNA reads TGTGCCAGCAGCCCCCTGGCAGGCCGAGGCTATGGCTACACCTTC.

V and J are TRBV25-1 and TRBJ2-7; D possibly matches TRBD1 or TRBD2 (6 bases each). Trimming took 2 bases from V and 3 from J, leaving 23 bases between them. Germline CDR1 MGHDK, CDR2 SYGVNS. There are 18 residues in the CDR3. The CDR3 bases are TGTGCCAGCAGTGAAACTCACCCAAGGGGGACTCCCAACTACGAGCAGTACTTC. Protein: CASSETHPRGTPNYEQYF.

Only a few counts were recorded for this clonotype. The CDR3 sequence: CASSLRDISNQPQHF. The CDR3 DNA reads TGTGCCAGCAGTTTAAGGGACATTAGCAATCAGCCCCAGCATTTT. This chain uses TRBV28 with TRBJ1-5; weak D call: TRBD1 (6 bases). Germline CDR1 reads MDHEN; CDR2 reads SYDVKM. The CDR3 sequence is 15 residues long. V was pared by 2 bases and J by 0 bases, with 8 bases between.

This clonotype has just a few counts. In DNA, the CDR3 is TGCAGTGCTAGTAAGCGACCGATGAGAGACAATCAGCCCCAGCATTTT. Amino acids: CSASKRPMRDNQPQHF. V and J are TRBV20-1 and TRBJ1-5; the D is unclear. The CDR3 runs to 16 residues. Germline values: CDR1 DFQATT, CDR2 SNEGSKA (reference sequence). The ends were cut back, 3 bases at V and 3 bases at J, with 18 bases in the middle.

The gene calls are TRBV6-6 and TRBJ2-7; tentatively, D is TRBD1 (6 bases). V lost 2 bases, J lost 5 bases, and 16 bases lay in between. This CDR3 has 15 amino acids. Per the germline V gene, CDR1 is MNHNY and CDR2 is SVGAGI (reference sequence). The CDR3 loop reads CASSYDEQGSDEQYF. DNA for the CDR3: TGTGCCAGCAGTTACGATGAGCAGGGGTCCGACGAGCAGTACTTC.